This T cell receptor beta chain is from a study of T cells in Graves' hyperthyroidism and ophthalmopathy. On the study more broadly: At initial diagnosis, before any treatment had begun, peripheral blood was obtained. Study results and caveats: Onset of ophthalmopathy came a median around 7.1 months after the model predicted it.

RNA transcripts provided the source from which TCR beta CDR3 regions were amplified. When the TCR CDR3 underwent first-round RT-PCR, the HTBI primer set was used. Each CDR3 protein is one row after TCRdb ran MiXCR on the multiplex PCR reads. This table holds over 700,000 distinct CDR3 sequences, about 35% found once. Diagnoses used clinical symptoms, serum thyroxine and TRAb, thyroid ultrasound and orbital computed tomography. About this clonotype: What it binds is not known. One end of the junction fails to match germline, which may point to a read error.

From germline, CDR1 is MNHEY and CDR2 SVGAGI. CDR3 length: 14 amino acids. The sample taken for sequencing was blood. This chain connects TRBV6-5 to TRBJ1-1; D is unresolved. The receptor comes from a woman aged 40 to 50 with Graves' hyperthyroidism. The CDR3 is CASREGGMNTEALF. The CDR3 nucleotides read TGTGCCAGCAGAGAGGGAGGAATGAACACTGAAGCTCTCTTT.